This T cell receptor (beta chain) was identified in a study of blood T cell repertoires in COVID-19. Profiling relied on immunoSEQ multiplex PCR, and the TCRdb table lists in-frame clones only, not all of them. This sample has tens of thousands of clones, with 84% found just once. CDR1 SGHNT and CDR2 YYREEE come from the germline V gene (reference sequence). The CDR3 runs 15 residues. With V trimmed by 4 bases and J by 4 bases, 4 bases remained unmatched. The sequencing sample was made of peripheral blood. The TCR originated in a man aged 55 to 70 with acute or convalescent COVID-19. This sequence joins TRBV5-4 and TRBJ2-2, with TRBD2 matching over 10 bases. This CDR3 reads CASSPRLAGTGELFF. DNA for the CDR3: TGTGCCAGCAGCCCGAGACTAGCGGGCACCGGGGAGCTGTTTTTT.